The 32 T cell receptor beta chains presented below share a single source sample, sequenced in a study of cytomegalovirus exposure and HLA in healthy donors. PCR was performed using 60 Vbeta and 13 Jbeta primers. The method was immunoSEQ multiplex PCR; TCRdb's version includes in-frame clones alone and lacks a portion of them. The sample contains tens of thousands of clones, roughly 69% of which appear only once. Sequencing input: PBMCs. These receptor sequences come from a woman aged 25 to 39 in good health and CMV-seronegative.

The chain joins TRBV5-8 to TRBJ1-6, with D tentatively TRBD1 (5 bases). Germline CDR1 and CDR2: SGHTS and YDEGEE. With 4 bases removed from V and 3 bases from J, the gap between germline ends came to 14 bases. The CDR3 length is 16 residues. CDR3 amino acids: CASSPNVGLYNSPLHF. CDR3 coding DNA: TGTGCCAGCAGCCCAAATGTGGGGCTCTATAATTCACCCCTCCACTTT.

Of note for this clone: Other nucleotide sequences from this sample produce the same CDR3. V and J are TRBV6-5 and TRBJ1-1; TRBD1 might be the D (6 bases). CDR3 length equals 13 residues. V was shortened by 4 bases and J by 3 bases, with 9 bases between the two germline ends. The germline V gene encodes CDR1 MNHEY and CDR2 SVGAGI. CDR3 region: CASSSRTDTEAFF. CDR3 bases: TGTGCCAGCAGTTCCAGGACAGACACTGAAGCTTTCTTT.

The rearrangement joins TRBV5-4 to TRBJ2-7, with a tentative D call TRBD1 (6 bases). V lost 1 base and J lost 2, with 10 bases in between. Germline CDR1 reads SGHNT; CDR2 reads YYREEE (reference sequence). The CDR3 is made up of 14 amino acids. CDR3 amino acids: CASSLLPGAYEQYF. CDR3 coding DNA: TGTGCCAGCAGCTTGCTTCCAGGGGCCTACGAGCAGTACTTC.

This chain joins TRBV13 and TRBJ2-1; 7 bases agree with TRBD2. The CDR3 runs 16 residues. CDR1 is PRHDT and CDR2 is FYEKMQ in the germline V gene (reference sequence). Losses at the gene ends were 4 bases for V and 2 bases for J; bases not matched to a gene: 8. The CDR3 DNA follows: TGTGCCAGCAGCTCCCCCTCTAGCGGAACCTACAATGAGCAGTTCTTC. This translates into CASSSPSSGTYNEQFF.

The CDR3 protein is CASSVGSSSYEQYF. In DNA, the CDR3 is TGTGCCAGCAGCGTAGGGTCTAGCTCCTACGAGCAGTACTTC. This rearrangement joins TRBV9 to TRBJ2-7; D gene uncertain. V lost 0 bases and J lost 0, with 7 bases in between. This CDR3 has 14 amino acids. In germline, CDR1 is SGDLS, CDR2 YYNGEE.

The chain recombines TRBV6-5 with TRBJ1-4; tentative D call: TRBD1 (5 bases). The CDR3 runs to 14 residues. Germline V gene data show CDR1 as MNHEY and CDR2 as SVGAGI. V was clipped by 4 bases and J by 7 bases, with 13 bases between them. The CDR3 region has the DNA TGTGCCAGCAGTTTAGGCAGGGTGACTGAAAAACTGTTTTTT. This translates into CASSLGRVTEKLFF.

This sequence joins TRBV6-5 and TRBJ1-2; 8 positions agree with TRBD1. The germline CDR1 and CDR2 sequences are MNHEY and SVGAGI. Trimming at V came to 7 bases and at J to 4 bases, leaving 5 bases not matched to a gene. This CDR3 has 13 residues. CDR3 amino acids: CASKRDRTYGYTF. The CDR3 DNA reads TGTGCCAGCAAACGGGACAGGACCTATGGCTACACCTTC.

The V call is TRBV30, the J call TRBJ1-2, with D unclear. V was trimmed by 0 bases and J by 4 bases, leaving 3 bases between them. This CDR3 spans 11 amino acids. Germline V CDR1 and CDR2: GTSNPN, SVGIG (reference sequence). In DNA, the CDR3 is TGTGCCTGGAGTGTCGGCTATGGCTACACCTTC. Residues: CAWSVGYGYTF.

V is TRBV7-2 and J is TRBJ1-5; D not resolved. The CDR3 extends over 15 amino acids. Germline loops: CDR1 SGHTA, CDR2 FQGNSA. The V end lost 5 bases, the J end lost 7 bases, and 18 bases lay between the germline ends. The CDR3 DNA reads as TGTGCCAGCAGCCGAGATGAACGCTCAGGACAGCCCCAGCATTTT. This sequence encodes CASSRDERSGQPQHF.

The chain recombines TRBV7-3 with TRBJ1-1; TRBD1 aligns across 7 bases. The CDR3 has 13 residues. After removal of 3 bases from V and 5 bases from J, the junction contained 3 bases not matched to a gene. Germline CDR1 reads SGHTA; CDR2 reads FQGTGA. CDR3 sequence: CASSFTGVTEAFF. For the CDR3, the DNA is TGTGCCAGCAGCTTTACAGGGGTGACTGAAGCTTTCTTT. Drawing the rest from reference TRBV7-3 and TRBJ1-1, the complete variable domain is GAGVSQTPSNKVTEKGKYVELRCDPISGHTALYWYRQSLGQGPEFLIYFQGTGAADDSGLPNDRFFAVRPEGSVSTLKIQRTERGDSAVYLCASSFTGVTEAFFGQGTRLTVV.

The V gene is TRBV29-1, the J gene TRBJ2-5; no firm D call. Germline V gene lookup returns CDR1 SQVTM and CDR2 ANQGSEA. Trimming stripped 5 bases from V and 4 bases from J, with 11 bases between. The CDR3 is 12 residues long. The CDR3 region is CSVLKSIETQYF. The DNA of the CDR3 is TGCAGCGTTTTGAAGAGTATAGAGACCCAGTACTTC.

The chain carries TRBV7-2 and TRBJ1-1, with 10 bases matching TRBD1. Looked up from germline, CDR1 is SGHTA and CDR2 is FQGNSA. The CDR3 has 14 amino acids. The ends lost 4 bases at V and 4 bases at J; junction bases unmatched: 3. CDR3 nucleotide sequence: TGTGCCAGCAGCTCGGGACAGGGGCGCACTGAAGCTTTCTTT. As protein: CASSSGQGRTEAFF.

The chain joins TRBV13 to TRBJ1-5, with 7 bases lining up with TRBD1. Germline V gene sequence: CDR1 PRHDT, CDR2 FYEKMQ (reference sequence). CDR3 size: 14 residues. V lost 2 bases and J lost 3; bases outside the gene matches: 1. This CDR3 is CASSLRGLNQPQHF. DNA for the CDR3: TGTGCCAGCAGCTTAAGGGGGCTCAATCAGCCCCAGCATTTT.

V usage is TRBV28 and J usage is TRBJ1-2; 8 bases align to TRBD1. CDR3 length equals 13 residues. CDR1 is MDHEN and CDR2 is SYDVKM in the germline V gene. V dropped 6 bases and J dropped 4; count of bases not matched to a gene: 4. Here the CDR3 reads CASSPGGAYGYTF. The CDR3 DNA is TGTGCCAGCAGCCCAGGGGGCGCCTATGGCTACACCTTC.

This clone has a single count. The V gene is TRBV11-2, the J gene TRBJ2-7, with 7 bases that match TRBD1. CDR3 size: 13 residues. The V segment lost 6 bases and the J segment 1 base; nucleotides outside the gene matches: 3. CDR1 SGHAT and CDR2 FQNNGV come from the germline V gene. The CDR3 reads CASRSDRSYEQYF. CDR3 bases: TGTGCCAGCAGGTCGGACAGGTCCTACGAGCAGTACTTC. The full variable domain, with the rest looked up from reference TRBV11-2 and TRBJ2-7, is EAGVAQSPRYKIIEKRQSVAFWCNPISGHATLYWYQQILGQGPKLLIQFQNNGVVDDSQLPKDRFSAERLKGVDSTLKIQPAKLEDSAVYLCASRSDRSYEQYFGPGTRLTVT.

The gene calls are TRBV28 and TRBJ2-7; tentatively, D is TRBD2 (5 bases). Trimming took off 6 bases at V and 1 base at J, with 19 bases between the two ends. CDR1 MDHEN and CDR2 SYDVKM come from the germline V gene. The CDR3 extends over 16 amino acids. The CDR3 protein is CASSRPRSRLSYEQYF. CDR3 DNA: TGTGCCAGCAGCCGACCCCGATCTCGACTATCCTACGAGCAGTACTTC.

The chain joins TRBV2 to TRBJ2-2; 10 positions agree with TRBD2. V shed 3 bases, J shed 7 bases, and the junction held 5 bases outside the gene matches. Looked up from germline, CDR1 is SNHLY and CDR2 is FYNNEI. This CDR3 contains 15 residues. The chain's CDR3 is CASSEVAGGHGELFF. The CDR3 DNA follows: TGTGCCAGCAGTGAGGTAGCGGGAGGTCACGGGGAGCTGTTTTTT.

This chain links TRBV7-2 with TRBJ2-7; TRBD1 aligns across 9 bases. Germline V CDR1 and CDR2: SGHTA, FQGNSA. With 5 bases clipped from V and 5 bases from J, the junction kept 10 bases outside the gene matches. The CDR3 loop spans 15 amino acids. The CDR3 DNA reads as TGTGCCAGCAGCGCGCCGGGACAGGGTCTGAACGAGCAGTACTTC. The encoded protein is CASSAPGQGLNEQYF.

This clone occurred a few times. This chain links TRBV19 with TRBJ2-6; no definite D call. The V end was cut by 1 base, the J end by 0 bases, with 7 bases between. The CDR3 has 16 amino acids. Germline V gene lookup returns CDR1 LNHDA and CDR2 SQIVND (reference sequence). The CDR3: CASSIVYGSGANVLTF. The CDR3 DNA reads as TGTGCCAGTAGTATAGTTTACGGCTCTGGGGCCAACGTCCTGACTTTC.

This clone was seen only a few times. This sequence joins TRBV20-1 and TRBJ2-1; D is unclear. V was pared by 6 bases and J by 14 bases, with 17 bases between. The CDR3 spans 11 residues. Germline values: CDR1 DFQATT, CDR2 SNEGSKA (reference sequence). The DNA for the CDR3 is TGCAGTGCACCCAGCGAGGTTAGAGAGTTCTTC. Residues: CSAPSEVREFF.

This clone was counted only a few times. One end of the junction does not line up with germline, which may come from a read error. The same CDR3 is also encoded by other DNA sequences in this sample. The chain couples TRBV6-4 to TRBJ1-4; D ambiguous. CDR3 size: 14 residues. The germline CDR1 and CDR2 sequences are MRHNA and SNTAGT. DNA of the CDR3: TGTGCAAGCAGTCCCGGCACAGAAAATGAAAAACTGTTTTTT. Amino acids: CASSPGTENEKLFF.

Here the CDR3 DNA reads TGTGCCAGCAGGGCTGGACAGGGATGGGATGGCTACACCTTC. Amino acids: CASRAGQGWDGYTF. J is TRBJ1-2 and V is TRBV2, with 8 bases that match TRBD1. The CDR3 is 14 amino acids. Germline V lookup: CDR1 SNHLY, CDR2 FYNNEI. V shed 6 bases, J shed 6 bases, and the junction held 9 bases outside the gene matches.

This rearrangement joins TRBV5-1 to TRBJ2-5, with D maybe TRBD2 (5 bases). Germline CDR1 reads SGHRS; CDR2 reads YFSETQ. Deletions cut 5 bases from V and 1 base from J, with 12 bases between. The CDR3 runs to 14 residues. The CDR3 sequence: CASRISGSQETQYF. CDR3 in DNA: TGCGCCAGCAGGATAAGCGGATCCCAAGAGACCCAGTACTTC.

The rearrangement links TRBV6-1 to TRBJ2-6; TRBD1 agrees at 7 bases. The CDR3 is 16 amino acids. V shed 4 bases, J shed 1 base, and the junction held 4 bases outside the gene matches. CDR1 is MNHNS, CDR2 SASEGT, per germline. This CDR3 is CASSALTGSGANVLTF. DNA for the CDR3: TGTGCCAGCAGTGCCCTGACAGGGTCTGGGGCCAACGTCCTGACTTTC.

This chain joins TRBV29-1 and TRBJ2-7; 14 nucleotides match TRBD2. V lost 4 bases and J lost 5; bases outside the gene matches: 7. Germline lookup yields CDR1 SQVTM and CDR2 ANQGSEA. The CDR3 consists of 15 residues. The CDR3 protein is CSVAGTSGSGNEQYF. CDR3 in DNA: TGCAGCGTTGCCGGGACTAGCGGGAGCGGAAACGAGCAGTACTTC.

V is TRBV6-6 and J is TRBJ1-1, with TRBD1 matching 7 bases. V was clipped by 6 bases and J by 0 bases; unmatched bases: 4. The CDR3 sequence is 14 residues long. Germline values: CDR1 MNHNY, CDR2 SVGAGI (reference sequence). The CDR3 spells CASRSGGLNTEAFF. CDR3 DNA: TGTGCCAGCAGATCAGGGGGTCTGAACACTGAAGCTTTCTTT.

This chain joins TRBV7-7 and TRBJ2-3, with a weak D call TRBD1 (5 bases). CDR3 length equals 15 residues. Germline CDR1 SSHAT, CDR2 FNYEAQ (reference sequence). Trimming removed 1 base from V and 2 bases from J, with 10 bases in between. The CDR3 sequence: CASSLGQPPTDTQYF. The CDR3 DNA follows: TGTGCCAGCAGCTTAGGACAGCCCCCCACAGATACGCAGTATTTT.

This chain joins TRBV2 and TRBJ2-7; D is possibly TRBD2 (6 bases). CDR1 and CDR2 from the germline V gene are SNHLY and FYNNEI. Between the trimmed V and J ends, which lost 6 bases and 0 bases, there was a span of 15 bases. The CDR3 is 15 amino acids. CDR3 region: CASRLGGSSSYEQYF. The DNA of the CDR3 is TGTGCCAGCAGGTTGGGAGGCTCGAGCTCCTACGAGCAGTACTTC.

J is TRBJ2-7 and V is TRBV7-8, with D unresolved. The CDR3 runs to 12 residues. Trimming took 3 bases from V and 1 from J, leaving 4 bases between them. Germline values: CDR1 SGHVS, CDR2 FQNEAQ. The CDR3 DNA follows: TGTGCCAGCAGCTTTCGGTCCTACGAGCAGTACTTC. Protein: CASSFRSYEQYF.

The J gene is TRBJ2-7, the V gene TRBV11-3; possible D gene TRBD2, 5 bases. The V gene's germline CDR1 is SGHNT and CDR2 YENEEA. Deletions cut 3 bases from V and 7 bases from J, with 10 bases between. The CDR3 is made up of 12 amino acids. Here the CDR3 DNA reads TGTGCCAGCAGCTTTTTTGGCGGGGAGCAGTACTTC. Translating it yields CASSFFGGEQYF.

This clone was recorded a few times. This chain links TRBV7-6 with TRBJ2-3; 12 nucleotides line up with TRBD2. After removal of 4 bases from V and 0 bases from J, the junction contained 8 bases not matched to a gene. The CDR3 totals 18 residues. Germline lookup yields CDR1 SGHVS and CDR2 FNYEAQ. The CDR3 DNA reads as TGTGCCAGCAGCTCAACTAGCGGGGGGTTTACTAGCACAGATACGCAGTATTTT. This translates into CASSSTSGGFTSTDTQYF.

The chain couples TRBV10-1 to TRBJ1-1; 7 nucleotides agree with TRBD1. V trimming: 5 bases; J trimming: 7 bases; junction bases outside the gene matches: 16. The CDR3 contains 16 residues. CDR1 and CDR2 (germline): WNHNN, SYGVQD (reference sequence). The CDR3 DNA sequence: TGCGCCAGCAGTCAGGGGAAGGGGGCGGTGTTCGGTGAAGCTTTCTTT. It yields the protein CASSQGKGAVFGEAFF.